This record concerns one TCR beta chain sequence. Its antigen is unidentified. These data belong to a study of shared clonotypes between healthy human individuals. Notes on the study in general: At large depth, rarefaction still showed sorted-subset sequencing to be incomplete.

Per germline, CDR1 KGHSH and CDR2 LQKENI. The CDR3 is 14 residues long. Trimming took off 3 bases at V and 6 bases at J, with 12 bases between the two ends. Original processing methods: ImmunoSEQ junction-only sequences lacked quality scores, so their filtering differed. The protocol was immunoSEQ multiplex PCR, while the TCRdb copy is restricted to in-frame clones and leaves out a portion. The V and J calls and clone size are taken from that table; D and trimming were inferred from the DNA. The sample has some 2,000,000 clones, approximately 95% seen once; the top ten hold more than 0.1%. The healthy adult donors were HIV-negative and reported no recent acute infections or vaccinations. CD4+ cell separation produced CD45RA+ naive and CD45RA-negative memory subsets.

The sequence derives from a man aged 18 to 29 in good health. The chain has TRBV18 and TRBJ2-1, with TRBD2 as a possible D gene (6 bases). Sample: naive CD4+ T cells sorted from blood. Described subset: CD45RA+ positively selected. In DNA form, the CDR3 reads TGTGCCAGCTCACCGGGACTCCCGGCCAATGAGCAGTTCTTC. Protein: CASSPGLPANEQFF.